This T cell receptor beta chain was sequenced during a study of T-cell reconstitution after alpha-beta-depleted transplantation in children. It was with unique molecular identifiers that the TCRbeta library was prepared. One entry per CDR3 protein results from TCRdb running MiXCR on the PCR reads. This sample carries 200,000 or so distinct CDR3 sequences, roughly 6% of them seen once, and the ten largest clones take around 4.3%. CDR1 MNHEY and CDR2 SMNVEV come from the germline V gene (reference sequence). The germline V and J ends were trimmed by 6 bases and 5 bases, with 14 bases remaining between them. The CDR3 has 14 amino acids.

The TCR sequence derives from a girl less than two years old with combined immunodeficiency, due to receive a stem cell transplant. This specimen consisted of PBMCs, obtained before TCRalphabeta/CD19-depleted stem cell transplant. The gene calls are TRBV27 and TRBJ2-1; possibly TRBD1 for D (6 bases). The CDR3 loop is CASSPSTGNNEQFF. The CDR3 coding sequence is TGTGCCAGCAGCCCCTCTACAGGGAACAATGAGCAGTTCTTC.